This T cell receptor beta chain is from a study of CD8 T cells in Susac syndrome. At the level of the study: Among the sequenced Susac syndrome patients, six had active disease while 8 or 9 were in remission. Points from the study as a whole: The authors found no clonal expansion in Susac syndrome CD4+ T cell repertoires.

The patients with Susac syndrome satisfied recently defined diagnostic criteria for either definite or probable disease. Regarding this clonotype: What it binds is unknown.

It was with random hexamers that about 0.45 to 1 ug RNA was reverse transcribed. TCRdb re-analysed the immunoSEQ multiplex PCR reads in MiXCR, keeping a single row per CDR3 protein. The sample includes 150,000 or so distinct CDR3 sequences, approximately 95% of them seen just once. The sequence came from a human donor with Susac syndrome. Material: CD4+ T cells from PBMCs.

CDR3 sequence (DNA): TGCAGCGCTGGAGATAACTATGGCTACACCTTC. Its protein product is CSAGDNYGYTF. V is TRBV29-1 and J is TRBJ1-2; the D is unclear. CDR1 and CDR2 (germline): SQVTM, ANQGSEA. This CDR3 has 11 residues. The V gene lost 7 bases and the J gene lost 1 base, with 7 bases spanning the gap.